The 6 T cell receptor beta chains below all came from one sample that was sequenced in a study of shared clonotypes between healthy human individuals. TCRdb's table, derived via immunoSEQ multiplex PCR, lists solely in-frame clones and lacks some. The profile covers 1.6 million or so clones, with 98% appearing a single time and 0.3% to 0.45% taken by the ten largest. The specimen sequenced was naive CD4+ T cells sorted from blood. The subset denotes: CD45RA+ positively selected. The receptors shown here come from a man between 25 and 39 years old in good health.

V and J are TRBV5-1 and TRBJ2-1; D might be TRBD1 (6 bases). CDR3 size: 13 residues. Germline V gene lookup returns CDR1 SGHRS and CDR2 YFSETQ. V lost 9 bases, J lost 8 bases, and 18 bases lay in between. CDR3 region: CATTGPGAHEQFF. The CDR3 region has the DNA TGCGCCACCACGGGTCCAGGGGCCCATGAGCAGTTCTTC.

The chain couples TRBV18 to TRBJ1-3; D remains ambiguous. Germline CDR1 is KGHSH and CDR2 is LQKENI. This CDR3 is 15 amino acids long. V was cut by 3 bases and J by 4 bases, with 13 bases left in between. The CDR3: CASSPKSVKGNTIYF. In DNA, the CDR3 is TGTGCCAGCTCACCTAAATCGGTCAAAGGAAACACCATATATTTT. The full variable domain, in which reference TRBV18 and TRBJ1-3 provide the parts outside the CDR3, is NAGVMQNPRHLVRRRGQEARLRCSPMKGHSHVYWYRQLPEEGLKFMVYLQKENIIDESGMPKERFSAEFPKEGPSILRIQQVVRGDSAAYFCASSPKSVKGNTIYFGEGSWLTVV.

CDR3 amino acids: CASIGGAGLNEQFF. The CDR3, as DNA: TGTGCCAGCATCGGAGGAGCGGGGCTCAATGAGCAGTTCTTC. V is TRBV6-5 and J is TRBJ2-1, with 7 bases fitting TRBD2. The CDR3 consists of 14 residues. The V gene's germline CDR1 is MNHEY and CDR2 SVGAGI. Trimming cost V 7 bases and J 6 bases; bases outside gene matches: 9.

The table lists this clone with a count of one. The CDR3 sequence: CSAVEASEQFF. For the CDR3, the DNA is TGCAGCGCGGTTGAGGCGTCAGAGCAGTTCTTC. V usage is TRBV29-1 and J usage is TRBJ2-1; no clear D. Germline V gene sequence: CDR1 SQVTM, CDR2 ANQGSEA. The V gene lost 7 bases and the J gene lost 10 bases, with 14 bases spanning the gap. The CDR3 consists of 11 residues.

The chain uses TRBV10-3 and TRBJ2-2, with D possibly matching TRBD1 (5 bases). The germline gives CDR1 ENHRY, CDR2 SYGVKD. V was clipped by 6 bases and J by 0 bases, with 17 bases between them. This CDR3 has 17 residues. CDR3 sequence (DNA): TGTGCCATCAGGGGTACAAGGGGTAATTCGAACACCGGGGAGCTGTTTTTT. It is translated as CAIRGTRGNSNTGELFF.

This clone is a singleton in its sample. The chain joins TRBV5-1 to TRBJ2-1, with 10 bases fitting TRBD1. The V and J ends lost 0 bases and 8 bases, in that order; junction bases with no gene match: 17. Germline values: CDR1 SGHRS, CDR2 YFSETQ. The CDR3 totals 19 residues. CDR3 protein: CASSLAYLGGTGVNHEQFF. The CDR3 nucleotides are TGCGCCAGCAGCTTGGCCTACTTGGGTGGGACAGGGGTAAATCATGAGCAGTTCTTC.